Listed below are T cell receptor beta chains from one sample, sequenced in a study of blood T cell repertoires in COVID-19. TCRdb's copy holds only in-frame clones and misses some; the assay was immunoSEQ multiplex PCR. Of 200,000 to 300,000 clones listed, around 89% were seen once; the top ten hold 3.7%. The sample consisted of peripheral blood. These TCRs come from a woman in her thirties or forties with acute or convalescent COVID-19. The CDR3 runs from the conserved cysteine through the conserved F or W. Each record gives: V gene, D gene, clone size, J gene, CDR3 DNA, CDR3 protein. D genes are given only for firm matches. Rows give clone size only sometimes, using once, few, many, or a class for an expanded clone.

v_call: TRBV6-5; d_call: .; clone_size: .; j_call: TRBJ1-3; cdr3_nt: TGTGCCAGCAGTTACTCGACCTCAGGGACTAGAAACACCATATATTTT; cdr3_aa: CASSYSTSGTRNTIYF
v_call: TRBV10-3; d_call: .; clone_size: .; j_call: TRBJ1-3; cdr3_nt: TGTGCCATCAGTGGGCCAGGGGCAGGGATTAGAAACACCATATATTTT; cdr3_aa: CAISGPGAGIRNTIYF
v_call: TRBV24-1; d_call: .; clone_size: few; j_call: TRBJ1-5; cdr3_nt: TGTGCCACCAGTGATCCAGATACGCCCCAGCATTTT; cdr3_aa: CATSDPDTPQHF
v_call: TRBV2; d_call: .; clone_size: .; j_call: TRBJ1-1; cdr3_nt: TGTGCCAGCAGTGAAGTCGGGAACACTGAAGCTTTCTTT; cdr3_aa: CASSEVGNTEAFF
v_call: TRBV6-5; d_call: TRBD1; clone_size: .; j_call: TRBJ1-2; cdr3_nt: TGTGCCAGCACCGAGGCGTTGACAGGGAACTATGGCTACACCTTC; cdr3_aa: CASTEALTGNYGYTF
v_call: TRBV5-1; d_call: .; clone_size: .; j_call: TRBJ1-4; cdr3_nt: TGCGCCAGCAGGTCCGTAGGGGCAACTAATGAAAAACTGTTTTTT; cdr3_aa: CASRSVGATNEKLFF
v_call: TRBV5-4; d_call: .; clone_size: .; j_call: TRBJ1-6; cdr3_nt: TGTGCCAGCAGCTTGGGGGGCGGGGGGAATTCACCCCTCCACTTT; cdr3_aa: CASSLGGGGNSPLHF
v_call: TRBV29-1; d_call: .; clone_size: .; j_call: TRBJ1-1; cdr3_nt: TGCAGCGTTGATTCGAGACAACGGAACACTGAAGCTTTCTTT; cdr3_aa: CSVDSRQRNTEAFF
v_call: TRBV9; d_call: TRBD2; clone_size: .; j_call: TRBJ2-3; cdr3_nt: TGTGCCAGCAGCGCAACTAGCGGGGGGGGAGTAGATACGCAGTATTTT; cdr3_aa: CASSATSGGGVDTQYF
v_call: TRBV18; d_call: TRBD1; clone_size: .; j_call: TRBJ1-1; cdr3_nt: TGTGCCAGCTCACGCTTACAGGGGGTCCCAACTGAAGCTTTCTTT; cdr3_aa: CASSRLQGVPTEAFF
v_call: TRBV2; d_call: .; clone_size: .; j_call: TRBJ1-2; cdr3_nt: TGTGCCAGCAGCCCCAACAGGGAAGGTAACAATGGCTACACCTTC; cdr3_aa: CASSPNREGNNGYTF
v_call: TRBV12-3/TRBV12-4; d_call: .; clone_size: .; j_call: TRBJ1-5; cdr3_nt: TGTGCCAGCAGTTATATCAATCAGCCCCAGCATTTT; cdr3_aa: CASSYINQPQHF
v_call: TRBV5-4; d_call: .; clone_size: .; j_call: TRBJ1-4; cdr3_nt: TGTGCCAGCAGCTTGGCTCCGGGTCCTAATGAAAAACTGTTTTTT; cdr3_aa: CASSLAPGPNEKLFF
v_call: TRBV11-3; d_call: .; clone_size: .; j_call: TRBJ2-1; cdr3_nt: TGTGCCAGCAGTGCGACAGCGTACAATGAGCAGTTCTTC; cdr3_aa: CASSATAYNEQFF
v_call: TRBV29-1; d_call: .; clone_size: few; j_call: TRBJ1-3; cdr3_nt: TGCAGCGTTTCGAACTCTGGGGGGACTTCTTTT; cdr3_aa: CSVSNSGGTSF
v_call: TRBV19; d_call: .; clone_size: .; j_call: TRBJ1-2; cdr3_nt: TGTGCCAGTAGCACGACAGGTGGCTACACCTTC; cdr3_aa: CASSTTGGYTF
v_call: TRBV6-4; d_call: TRBD1; clone_size: .; j_call: TRBJ1-4; cdr3_nt: TGTGCCAGCAGTCCCCAACAGGGGGCAGGAAAACTGTTTTTT; cdr3_aa: CASSPQQGAGKLFF
v_call: TRBV5-1; d_call: TRBD1; clone_size: once; j_call: TRBJ2-3; cdr3_nt: TGCGCCAGCAGCGTGGGCCGGACAGGAAGCACAGATACGCAGTATTTT; cdr3_aa: CASSVGRTGSTDTQYF
v_call: TRBV28; d_call: .; clone_size: once; j_call: TRBJ1-5; cdr3_nt: TGTGCCAGCAGTCCGGGGGGGGGCGCTGGTCAGCCCCAGCATTTT; cdr3_aa: CASSPGGGAGQPQHF
v_call: TRBV12-3/TRBV12-4; d_call: TRBD1; clone_size: .; j_call: TRBJ1-2; cdr3_nt: TGTGCCAGCAACCTAGGGGGCGTTGACTACACCTTC; cdr3_aa: CASNLGGVDYTF
v_call: TRBV2; d_call: .; clone_size: .; j_call: TRBJ1-2; cdr3_nt: TGTGCCAGCAGTTCCGACAGGCTCTATGGCTACACCTTC; cdr3_aa: CASSSDRLYGYTF
v_call: TRBV4-1; d_call: TRBD2; clone_size: .; j_call: TRBJ2-1; cdr3_nt: TGCGCCAGCAGCCCCGGACTAGCGGGGGGGCTTAGAAATGAGCAGTTCTTC; cdr3_aa: CASSPGLAGGLRNEQFF
v_call: TRBV24-1; d_call: TRBD2; clone_size: .; j_call: TRBJ2-2; cdr3_nt: TGTGCCACCAGTGCCCCGGGACTAGCGGGGGCCTCCGGGGAGCTGTTTTTT; cdr3_aa: CATSAPGLAGASGELFF
v_call: TRBV9; d_call: TRBD2; clone_size: .; j_call: TRBJ2-1; cdr3_nt: TGTGCCAGCAGCGAGACTAGCGGGGAAGACTACAATGAGCAGTTCTTC; cdr3_aa: CASSETSGEDYNEQFF
v_call: TRBV19; d_call: .; clone_size: .; j_call: TRBJ1-1; cdr3_nt: TGTGCCAGTAATCCGGGAACTGAAGCTTTCTTT; cdr3_aa: CASNPGTEAFF
v_call: TRBV27; d_call: .; clone_size: .; j_call: TRBJ2-2; cdr3_nt: TGTGCCAGCAGTTCCACGACAGTCACGATCACCGGGGAGCTGTTTTTT; cdr3_aa: CASSSTTVTITGELFF
v_call: TRBV19; d_call: TRBD2; clone_size: .; j_call: TRBJ2-5; cdr3_nt: TGTGCCAGTACCTCAACCGGGGGGATTTTAGAGACCCAGTACTTC; cdr3_aa: CASTSTGGILETQYF
v_call: TRBV6-6; d_call: .; clone_size: .; j_call: TRBJ1-1; cdr3_nt: TGTGCCAGTGGTGGGAACACAGGGAGAACTGAAGCTTTCTTT; cdr3_aa: CASGGNTGRTEAFF
v_call: TRBV3-1/TRBV3-2; d_call: TRBD1; clone_size: .; j_call: TRBJ1-5; cdr3_nt: TGTGCCAGCAGCCTCGGACAGGGGAATCAGCCCCAGCATTTT; cdr3_aa: CASSLGQGNQPQHF
v_call: TRBV10-2; d_call: .; clone_size: .; j_call: TRBJ1-4; cdr3_nt: TGCGCCACTCGGCCGGGACACCTAGTTGCAACTAATGAAAAACTGTTTTTT; cdr3_aa: CATRPGHLVATNEKLFF
v_call: TRBV11-2; d_call: .; clone_size: .; j_call: TRBJ1-1; cdr3_nt: TGTGCCAGCAGCTTGGGGACAACTATGAACACTGAAGCTTTCTTT; cdr3_aa: CASSLGTTMNTEAFF
v_call: TRBV2; d_call: TRBD1; clone_size: .; j_call: TRBJ1-1; cdr3_nt: TGTGCCAGCACTCGACAGGGAGGAGTTATGAACACTGAAGCTTTCTTT; cdr3_aa: CASTRQGGVMNTEAFF
v_call: TRBV5-1; d_call: .; clone_size: .; j_call: TRBJ1-4; cdr3_nt: TGCGCCAGCAGCTTGGTCAGCGCAACTAATGAAAAACTGTTTTTT; cdr3_aa: CASSLVSATNEKLFF
v_call: TRBV19; d_call: TRBD2; clone_size: .; j_call: TRBJ2-5; cdr3_nt: TGTGCCAGTAGTACCCTAGCGGGGGAGGAGACCCAGTACTTC; cdr3_aa: CASSTLAGEETQYF
v_call: TRBV27; d_call: TRBD1; clone_size: .; j_call: TRBJ1-5; cdr3_nt: TGTGCCAGCAGTGGGACAGGGACCGGTCAGCCCCAGCATTTT; cdr3_aa: CASSGTGTGQPQHF
v_call: TRBV2; d_call: .; clone_size: .; j_call: TRBJ1-6; cdr3_nt: TGTGCCAGCAGCGAGGGCCCGAGGTCCTATAATTCACCCCTCCACTTT; cdr3_aa: CASSEGPRSYNSPLHF
v_call: TRBV9; d_call: .; clone_size: .; j_call: TRBJ1-1; cdr3_nt: TGTGCCAGCAGCAGGCGGGGGAACACTGAAGCTTTCTTT; cdr3_aa: CASSRRGNTEAFF
v_call: TRBV9; d_call: TRBD2; clone_size: .; j_call: TRBJ2-1; cdr3_nt: TGTGCCAGCAGCCCTAGCGGGGACAATGAGCAGTTCTTC; cdr3_aa: CASSPSGDNEQFF
v_call: TRBV18; d_call: .; clone_size: once; j_call: TRBJ1-6; cdr3_nt: TGTGCCAGCTCACCCTCCGCGAGCAGGGGAAATTCACCCCTCCACTTT; cdr3_aa: CASSPSASRGNSPLHF
v_call: TRBV7-6; d_call: TRBD2; clone_size: .; j_call: TRBJ2-2; cdr3_nt: TGTGCCAGCAGCGGCAGACACTCCGGGACTAGCTACACCGGGGAGCTGTTTTTT; cdr3_aa: CASSGRHSGTSYTGELFF
v_call: TRBV12-3/TRBV12-4; d_call: .; clone_size: .; j_call: TRBJ1-1; cdr3_nt: TGTGCCAGCAGCCCCGGGTATGGGACTGAAGCTTTCTTT; cdr3_aa: CASSPGYGTEAFF
v_call: TRBV30; d_call: TRBD1; clone_size: .; j_call: TRBJ1-4; cdr3_nt: TGTGCCTGGGGGACAGGATTGGCAACTAATGAAAAACTGTTTTTT; cdr3_aa: CAWGTGLATNEKLFF
v_call: TRBV27; d_call: .; clone_size: .; j_call: TRBJ1-1; cdr3_nt: TGTGCCAGCAGTCACTCCTTGGGGGCGGATACTGAAGCTTTCTTT; cdr3_aa: CASSHSLGADTEAFF
v_call: TRBV6-5; d_call: .; clone_size: .; j_call: TRBJ2-5; cdr3_nt: TGTGCCATCAAGGGGGTAGTAGAGACCCAGTACTTC; cdr3_aa: CAIKGVVETQYF
v_call: TRBV7-2; d_call: .; clone_size: .; j_call: TRBJ2-2; cdr3_nt: TGTGCCAGCAGCGCAAATATAGCGAACACCGGGGAGCTGTTTTTT; cdr3_aa: CASSANIANTGELFF
v_call: TRBV18; d_call: TRBD1; clone_size: .; j_call: TRBJ1-3; cdr3_nt: TGTGCCAGCTCACCAGACAGGGTTTTTGGAAACACCATATATTTT; cdr3_aa: CASSPDRVFGNTIYF
v_call: TRBV6-4; d_call: .; clone_size: .; j_call: TRBJ2-3; cdr3_nt: TGTGCCAGCAGTGACGTTGGCGTAACTACCACAGATACGCAGTATTTT; cdr3_aa: CASSDVGVTTTDTQYF
v_call: TRBV3-1/TRBV3-2; d_call: .; clone_size: .; j_call: TRBJ1-6; cdr3_nt: TGTGCCAGCAGTCAGAATTCACCCCTCCACTTT; cdr3_aa: CASSQNSPLHF
v_call: TRBV5-1; d_call: .; clone_size: .; j_call: TRBJ1-1; cdr3_nt: TGCGCCAGCAGCATGAGGGACAACACTAACACTGAAGCTTTCTTT; cdr3_aa: CASSMRDNTNTEAFF
v_call: TRBV18; d_call: .; clone_size: .; j_call: TRBJ2-3; cdr3_nt: TGTGCCAGCCAGACCCCGGGGGGCTATACGCAGTATTTT; cdr3_aa: CASQTPGGYTQYF
v_call: TRBV5-1; d_call: TRBD1; clone_size: .; j_call: TRBJ1-6; cdr3_nt: TGCGCCAGCAGCTTGGACAGGGGTAATTCACCCCTCCACTTT; cdr3_aa: CASSLDRGNSPLHF
v_call: TRBV10-2; d_call: .; clone_size: many; j_call: TRBJ1-2; cdr3_nt: TGCGCCAGCAGTGAGACAGCCCCGTATGGCTACACCTTC; cdr3_aa: CASSETAPYGYTF